Listed below are T cell receptor beta chains from one sample, sequenced in a study of memory CD4+ T cells and cytomegalovirus serostatus. The table came from immunoSEQ multiplex PCR; TCRdb's copy has only in-frame clones and leaves some out. The data hold approximately 41,000 clones, with 60% to 85% observed a single time. The material sequenced was memory CD4+ T cells from blood. These TCRs come from an adult in good health and CMV-seronegative. CDR3s include the opening cysteine and the closing phenylalanine or tryptophan. Each record gives: J gene, CDR3 length, D gene, V gene, clone size, CDR3 protein, CDR3 DNA. D genes are given only for firm matches. Clone size is not always given. Where it is, it says once, few, many or a class for expanded clones.

>TRBJ1-1|14|.|TRBV11-3|.
CASSNSGTNTEAFF
TGTGCCAGCAGCAACTCCGGGACGAACACTGAAGCTTTCTTT
>TRBJ2-1|15|TRBD1|TRBV19|.
CASSTRQGADNEQFF
TGTGCCAGTAGTACCCGACAGGGGGCCGACAATGAGCAGTTCTTC
>TRBJ2-1|15|.|TRBV7-9|.
CASSTAGGVRNEQFF
TGTGCCAGCAGCACCGCTGGGGGAGTGCGGAATGAGCAGTTCTTC
>TRBJ2-5|15|TRBD2|TRBV9|few
CASSVVGTSGETQYF
TGTGCCAGCAGCGTAGTTGGGACTAGTGGAGAGACCCAGTACTTC
>TRBJ2-7|15|TRBD1|TRBV7-2|.
CASSRQPGQGYEQYF
TGTGCCAGCAGTCGACAGCCGGGACAGGGGTACGAGCAGTACTTC
>TRBJ2-6|15|.|TRBV7-2|.
CASSLAGAGANVLTF
TGTGCCAGCAGCTTAGCAGGGGCTGGGGCCAACGTCCTGACTTTC
>TRBJ2-5|11|TRBD2|TRBV20-1|.
CSARDRLAGDF
TGCAGTGCTAGAGATCGACTAGCGGGGGACTTC
>TRBJ2-7|13|.|TRBV27|.
CASSPYPPYEQYF
TGTGCCAGCAGCCCCTACCCCCCGTACGAGCAGTACTTC
>TRBJ1-1|15|TRBD1|TRBV11-2|.
CASSPRQGAKTEAFF
TGTGCCAGCAGCCCTAGGCAGGGGGCGAAAACTGAAGCTTTCTTT
>TRBJ1-2|12|.|TRBV29-1|few
CSTPSGGFGYTF
TGCAGCACCCCTTCGGGGGGCTTTGGCTACACCTTC
>TRBJ2-7|16|.|TRBV21-1|few
CASSDRTARSYYEQYF
TGTGCCAGCAGCGATCGGACAGCCCGATCATACTACGAGCAGTACTTC
>TRBJ1-4|15|.|TRBV28|few
CASSPWERTNEKLFF
TGTGCCAGCAGTCCCTGGGAAAGAACTAATGAAAAACTGTTTTTT
>TRBJ1-1|14|.|TRBV5-5|.
CASSLVRGRTEAFF
TGTGCCAGCAGCTTGGTTCGGGGGCGCACTGAAGCTTTCTTT
>TRBJ1-5|14|.|TRBV18|few
CASSPIQDNQPQHF
TGTGCCAGCTCACCGATACAGGACAATCAGCCCCAGCATTTT
>TRBJ2-3|14|.|TRBV7-2|.
CASRPGRLTDTQYF
TGTGCCAGCAGGCCGGGACGGCTCACAGATACGCAGTATTTT
>TRBJ2-3|16|TRBD2|TRBV5-6|.
CASSRPGLAGADTQYF
TGTGCCAGCAGCCGACCGGGACTAGCGGGAGCAGATACGCAGTATTTT
>TRBJ2-1|17|.|TRBV27|.
CASSSLGTSRIRNEQFF
TGTGCCAGCAGTTCCCTCGGAACGTCTAGAATTCGGAATGAGCAGTTCTTC
>TRBJ2-1|15|.|TRBV5-8|few
CASSPGASSYNEQFF
TGTGCCAGCAGCCCGGGGGCCAGCTCCTACAATGAGCAGTTCTTC
>TRBJ2-3|14|.|TRBV7-2|.
CASSLDSGTDTQYF
TGTGCCAGCAGCTTAGACTCAGGCACAGATACGCAGTATTTT
>TRBJ1-2|15|TRBD1|TRBV6-5|.
CASRNPGQQTYGYTF
TGTGCCAGCAGGAACCCGGGACAGCAGACATATGGCTACACCTTC
>TRBJ2-1|16|TRBD2|TRBV4-2|once
CASSQDPAGGYNEQFF
TGTGCCAGCAGCCAAGATCCCGCGGGAGGGTACAATGAGCAGTTCTTC
>TRBJ2-2|14|.|TRBV16|.
CASKPGADTGELFF
TGTGCCAGCAAGCCTGGGGCCGACACCGGGGAGCTGTTTTTT
>TRBJ2-3|15|.|TRBV12-5|.
CASGSGDTNTDTQYF
TGTGCTAGTGGTTCAGGGGACACAAACACAGATACGCAGTATTTT
>TRBJ2-1|16|TRBD2|TRBV6-5|.
CASSSGLAPSYNEQFF
TGTGCCAGCAGTTCGGGACTAGCGCCTTCCTACAATGAGCAGTTCTTC
>TRBJ2-7|15|TRBD1|TRBV5-1|.
CASSPRQGESYEQYF
TGCGCCAGCAGCCCCAGACAGGGGGAGTCCTACGAGCAGTACTTC
>TRBJ2-7|15|TRBD2|TRBV5-1|few
CASSLNSGTFYEQYF
TGCGCCAGCAGCTTGAATAGCGGGACATTCTACGAGCAGTACTTC